This T cell receptor beta chain originates from a study of Ad26.COV2.S vaccination and SARS-CoV-2 variants. Study overall: Ad26.COV2.S was injected intramuscularly once or twice, 56 days apart. Broader study findings: Those who received vaccine or placebo ended up with similar non-spike TCR breadth. After vaccination, reports described spike-specific CD8+ and CD4+ T cell responses as showing substantial breadth. Recipients given vaccine exceeded placebo recipients in spike-specific TCR breadth.

As to this clone: As yet, its antigen is unknown.

Specified treatment: roughly 19 received Ad26.COV2.S at low or high dose, single or two shots; roughly five received placebo; per-sample allocation not given. All samples were drawn on day 63, counting from the first vaccine or placebo injection. V was pared by 3 bases and J by 4 bases, with 10 bases of the junction left unmatched. Germline V lookup: CDR1 LNHDA, CDR2 SQIVND (reference sequence). The CDR3 spans 17 residues. The protocol was immunoSEQ multiplex PCR, while the TCRdb copy is restricted to in-frame clones and leaves out a portion. The profile shows 380,000 or so clones, 86% of them singletons.

The chain links TRBV19 to TRBJ2-2; 8 bases line up with TRBD2. The specimen comprised peripheral blood, sampled in a trial of Ad26.COV2.S vaccine versus placebo. This TCR came from a person aged 18-65 years who received the Ad26.COV2.S COVID-19 vaccine or a placebo. CDR3 nucleotides: TGTGCCAGTAGTATCTCATCAGCGGGGGCCGGCACCGGGGAGCTGTTTTTT. Translated: CASSISSAGAGTGELFF.